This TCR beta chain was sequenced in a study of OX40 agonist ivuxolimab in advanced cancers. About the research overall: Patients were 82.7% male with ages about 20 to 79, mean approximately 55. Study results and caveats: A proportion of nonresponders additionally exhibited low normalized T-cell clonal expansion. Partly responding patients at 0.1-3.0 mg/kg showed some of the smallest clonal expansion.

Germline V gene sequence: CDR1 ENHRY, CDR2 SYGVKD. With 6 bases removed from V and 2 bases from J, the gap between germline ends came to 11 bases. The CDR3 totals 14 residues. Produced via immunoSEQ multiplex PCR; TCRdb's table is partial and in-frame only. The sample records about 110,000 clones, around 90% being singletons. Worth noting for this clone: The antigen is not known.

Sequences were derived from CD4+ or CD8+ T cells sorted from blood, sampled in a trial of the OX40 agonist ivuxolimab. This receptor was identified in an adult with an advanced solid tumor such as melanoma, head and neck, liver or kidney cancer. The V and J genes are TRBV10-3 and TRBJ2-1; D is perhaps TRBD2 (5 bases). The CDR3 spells CAIRGAETYNEQFF. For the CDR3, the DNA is TGTGCCATCAGGGGAGCGGAAACCTACAATGAGCAGTTCTTC.